This T cell receptor beta chain comes out of a study of blood T cell repertoires in COVID-19. Study summary: The origin of the acute and convalescent COVID-19 samples was the United States, Italy and Spain. The cDNA or gDNA used as material had been derived from T cells, B-cell-depleted T cells, or PBMCs.

Looked up from germline, CDR1 is MNHEY and CDR2 is SMNVEV (reference sequence). The CDR3 is 13 residues long. J lost 7 bases, V lost 5 bases, and 6 bases had no gene match. The table came from immunoSEQ multiplex PCR; TCRdb's copy has only in-frame clones and leaves some out. Among just over 75,000 clones listed, 80% were seen once. The receptor was derived from a man in his sixties with active or convalescent COVID-19. Sequencing input: peripheral blood. The rearrangement uses TRBV27 and TRBJ2-7, with 9 bases that match TRBD1. The CDR3 DNA is TGTGCCAGCAGTCCCGGGACAGGGCGGGAGCAGTACTTC. As protein: CASSPGTGREQYF.